These 27 T cell receptor beta chains were all obtained from the same sample, sequenced in a study of molecular identifiers for immune sequencing clone quantification. TCRdb passed the PCR reads through MiXCR, listing each CDR3 protein once. Among around 480,000 distinct CDR3 sequences listed, roughly 24% were seen once. Material: naive CD8+ T cells from blood, with Jurkat cell RNA spiked in. Subset noted: FACS-sorted CD8+CD4-CCR7+CD45RA+ naive T cells. These receptors were obtained from a human donor in good health. Some libraries in this study had Jurkat cell RNA spiked in.

For the CDR3, the DNA is TGCAGTGCTAACGTAGCCAAAAACATTCAGTACTTC. Protein product: CSANVAKNIQYF. The chain combines TRBV20-1 with TRBJ2-4; D ambiguous. The germline V and J ends were trimmed by 4 bases and 0 bases, with 4 bases remaining between them. The CDR3 is 12 residues long. Germline assignment: CDR1 DFQATT and CDR2 SNEGSKA (reference sequence).

This clonotype occurred many times. The chain couples TRBV6-2 or TRBV6-3 to TRBJ1-5; TRBD1 is a possible D gene (5 bases). CDR3 length equals 15 residues. Trimming pared 5 bases from V and 5 bases from J, leaving 16 bases between. The germline V gene has CDR1 MNHEY and CDR2 SVGEGT. This chain's CDR3 is CASSLPGTGYQPQHF. In nucleotides, the CDR3 is TGTGCCAGCAGTCTCCCAGGGACGGGCTATCAGCCCCAGCATTTT.

V gene TRBV6-6 combines with J gene TRBJ2-2; the D is unclear. The CDR3 sequence is 13 residues long. V was pared by 3 bases and J by 7 bases, with 9 bases between. Germline lookup yields CDR1 MNHNY and CDR2 SVGAGI (reference sequence). CDR3 sequence reads: CASSYRVVGELFF. The CDR3 nucleotides are TGTGCCAGCAGTTATAGGGTTGTCGGGGAGCTGTTTTTT.

This clonotype was found a few times. This chain joins TRBV7-9 and TRBJ1-2, with 7 nucleotides matching TRBD1. V lost 6 bases to trimming and J lost 5 bases; unmatched junction nucleotides: 9. The CDR3 has 14 amino acids. Germline V lookup: CDR1 SEHNR, CDR2 FQNEAQ (reference sequence). In DNA form, the CDR3 reads TGTGCCAGCAGTCCGGGACAGCTCCATTATGGCTACACCTTC. Translating gives CASSPGQLHYGYTF.

This clonotype was found a few times. This sequence joins TRBV19 and TRBJ2-1; D gene uncertain. Germline V gene data show CDR1 as LNHDA and CDR2 as SQIVND (reference sequence). V dropped 4 bases and J dropped 3 bases, with 16 bases sitting between them. The CDR3 has 16 residues. DNA of the CDR3: TGTGCCAGTAGTACCCCCCCCGGAGTAGGCTACAATGAGCAGTTCTTC. As protein: CASSTPPGVGYNEQFF.

V gene TRBV2 combines with J gene TRBJ1-4, with D uncertain. Trimming stripped 8 bases from V and 4 bases from J, with 20 bases between. This CDR3 region has 16 residues. In germline, CDR1 is SNHLY, CDR2 FYNNEI. CDR3 sequence: CASGHEDNGVNEKLFF. CDR3 nucleotide sequence: TGTGCCAGCGGTCACGAGGATAATGGGGTTAATGAAAAACTGTTTTTT.

Only a few counts were recorded for this clonotype. This chain links TRBV2 with TRBJ1-5, with D possibly being TRBD1 (5 bases). V lost 3 bases to trimming and J lost 6 bases, with 6 bases between them. This CDR3 spans 12 amino acids. CDR1 and CDR2 from the germline V gene are SNHLY and FYNNEI. Written as DNA, the CDR3 is TGTGCCAGCAGTGAGGGGGGTCAGCCCCAGCATTTT. Translated: CASSEGGQPQHF.

The chain uses TRBV27 and TRBJ2-5; 10 bases align to TRBD2. Germline values: CDR1 MNHEY, CDR2 SMNVEV (reference sequence). The CDR3 spans 17 residues. The V and J ends lost 0 bases and 0 bases, in that order; junction bases with no gene match: 4. CDR3 nucleotide sequence: TGTGCCAGCAGTTTATCAGGACTAGCGGAGAACCAAGAGACCCAGTACTTC. It yields the protein CASSLSGLAENQETQYF.

Details on this clonotype: Since a much larger clone is just one base distant, this may be a read error. The chain is built from TRBV20-1 and TRBJ2-7; D may be TRBD2 (6 bases). Per the germline V gene, CDR1 is DFQATT and CDR2 is SNEGSKA (reference sequence). Trimming stripped 0 bases from V and 3 bases from J, with 15 bases between. The CDR3 runs 15 residues. The DNA for the CDR3 is TGCAGTGCTAGAGACCTAGCGAAACCGCACTACGAGCAGTACTTC. It is translated as CSARDLAKPHYEQYF.

This clonotype was detected only a few times. This chain uses TRBV25-1 with TRBJ1-1; 9 nucleotides line up with TRBD1. The germline CDR1 and CDR2 sequences are MGHDK and SYGVNS. This CDR3 contains 14 residues. After removal of 4 bases from V and 5 bases from J, the junction contained 5 bases not matched to a gene. Here the CDR3 DNA reads TGTGCCAGCAGTGCCCCCGGGACAGGGACTGAAGCTTTCTTT. Protein: CASSAPGTGTEAFF.

Only a few counts were recorded for this clonotype. The rearrangement joins TRBV5-1 to TRBJ2-3; D remains unclear. The CDR3 is 14 residues long. CDR1 is SGHRS, CDR2 YFSETQ, per germline. Trimming took 2 bases from V and 6 from J, leaving 13 bases between them. The chain's CDR3 is CASSFGIGNDTQYF. The DNA of the CDR3 is TGCGCCAGCAGCTTCGGAATCGGAAATGATACGCAGTATTTT. The full variable domain, with the rest looked up from reference TRBV5-1 and TRBJ2-3, is KAGVTQTPRYLIKTRGQQVTLSCSPISGHRSVSWYQQTPGQGLQFLFEYFSETQRNKGNFPGRFSGRQFSNSRSEMNVSTLELGDSALYLCASSFGIGNDTQYFGPGTRLTVL.

This clonotype was seen more than once but under ten times. One end of the junction does not line up with germline, which may come from a read error. V usage is TRBV6-1 and J usage is TRBJ1-5, with D tentatively TRBD1 (6 bases). The CDR3 is 15 residues long. CDR1 MNHNS and CDR2 SASEGT come from the germline V gene. DNA of the CDR3: TGTGCCTGCAGATTGGGGGGGCGAGTGACTCAGCCCCAGCATTTT. Residues: CACRLGGRVTQPQHF.

As concerns this clonotype: It may be a read error: a sequence one base away is much more abundant. The chain links TRBV28 to TRBJ1-5; the D is unclear. Per the germline V gene, CDR1 is MDHEN and CDR2 is SYDVKM. The length of the CDR3 is 14 residues. Between the trimmed V and J ends, which lost 6 bases and 0 bases, there was a span of 9 bases. The CDR3 nucleotides read TGTGCCAGCAGCGGAGTTGGTAGCAATCAGCCCCAGCATTTT. It yields the protein CASSGVGSNQPQHF.

This sequence joins TRBV12-3 or TRBV12-4 and TRBJ2-5; D is possibly TRBD2 (6 bases). Trimming left V 5 bases short and J 5 bases short, with 21 bases between. The CDR3 covers 16 residues. The CDR3 reads CASSLGAEGAGETQYF. CDR3 DNA sequence: TGTGCCAGCAGTCTAGGGGCGGAGGGCGCAGGGGAGACCCAGTACTTC.

This clonotype was recorded at least ten times. V gene TRBV27 combines with J gene TRBJ1-5; D gene unclear. Germline-derived CDR1 and CDR2 are MNHEY and SMNVEV (reference sequence). Between the trimmed V and J ends, which lost 9 bases and 2 bases, there was a span of 17 bases. This CDR3 comprises 15 residues. CDR3 sequence reads: CASRVGGVGNQPQHF. DNA of the CDR3: TGTGCCAGTCGTGTTGGTGGGGTAGGCAATCAGCCCCAGCATTTT.

The chain combines TRBV4-1 with TRBJ1-1, with D hard to call. Trimming stripped 3 bases from V and 3 bases from J, with 8 bases between. The CDR3 length is 13 residues. CDR1 is MGHRA, CDR2 YSYEKL, per germline. Written as DNA, the CDR3 is TGCGCCAGCAGCCAGGCCTACTACACTGAAGCTTTCTTT. This encodes CASSQAYYTEAFF.

This clonotype appeared many times. The rearrangement joins TRBV5-6 to TRBJ2-3; no definite D call. The germline V gene has CDR1 SGHDT and CDR2 YYEEEE. There are 14 residues in the CDR3. V was clipped by 0 bases and J by 2 bases, with 7 bases between them. The CDR3 protein is CASSLALDTDTQYF. In DNA, the CDR3 is TGTGCCAGCAGCTTGGCACTGGACACAGATACGCAGTATTTT.

This clonotype was counted many times. The chain joins TRBV4-1 to TRBJ2-5; TRBD1 matches at 7 bases. The CDR3 length is 15 residues. Losses at the gene ends were 5 bases for V and 5 bases for J; bases not matched to a gene: 11. Per germline, CDR1 MGHRA and CDR2 YSYEKL. Here the CDR3 DNA reads TGCGCCAGCAGCTCGTCCTCGACAGGGCTGGAGACCCAGTACTTC. Its translation: CASSSSSTGLETQYF.

This clonotype came up once. A much larger clone differs by one base, so this may be a read error. V is TRBV28 and J is TRBJ1-2; D is uncertain. Germline V CDR1 and CDR2: MDHEN, SYDVKM. This CDR3 comprises 9 residues. The CDR3 here is CASSSGCTF. The CDR3 DNA reads as TGTGCCAGCAGTTCCGGCTGCACCTTC.

This clonotype was seen only a few times. This sequence joins TRBV6-5 and TRBJ1-1, with a tentative D call TRBD1 (6 bases). V was cut by 0 bases and J by 5 bases, with 16 bases left in between. The CDR3 contains 16 residues. The germline V gene encodes CDR1 MNHEY and CDR2 SVGAGI. CDR3 in amino acids: CASSYSGGPTGTEAFF. The CDR3 bases are TGTGCCAGCAGTTACTCCGGCGGCCCAACAGGGACTGAAGCTTTCTTT.

A few counts support this clonotype. V usage is TRBV7-9 and J usage is TRBJ2-7; 7 nucleotides line up with TRBD1. CDR1 and CDR2 from the germline V gene are SEHNR and FQNEAQ (reference sequence). This CDR3 has 14 residues. Unmatched junction bases numbered 5, after V lost 3 bases and J lost 3 bases. As DNA, the CDR3 is TGTGCCAGCAGCTTCGGACAGGAATACTACGAGCAGTACTTC. Translation: CASSFGQEYYEQYF. Filled out from reference TRBV7-9 and TRBJ2-7, the complete variable domain reads DTGVSQNPRHKITKRGQNVTFRCDPISEHNRLYWYRQTLGQGPEFLTYFQNEAQLEKSRLLSDRFSAERPKGSFSTLEIQRTEQGDSAMYLCASSFGQEYYEQYFGPGTRLTVT.

V and J are TRBV5-8 and TRBJ1-5; no clear D gene. CDR3 length: 14 amino acids. V was clipped by 2 bases and J by 3 bases, with 9 bases between them. Germline CDR1 reads SGHTS; CDR2 reads YDEGEE. The CDR3 loop reads CASSLWETNQPQHF. For the CDR3, the DNA is TGTGCCAGCAGCTTATGGGAGACCAATCAGCCCCAGCATTTT.

This clonotype has only a few counts. This sequence joins TRBV7-2 and TRBJ1-3; D is ambiguous. Germline V gives CDR1 SGHTA, CDR2 FQGNSA. This CDR3 comprises 15 residues. V was pared by 0 bases and J by 0 bases, with 6 bases between. The chain's CDR3 is CASSLAEVSGNTIYF. CDR3 sequence (DNA): TGTGCCAGCAGCTTAGCGGAGGTCTCTGGAAACACCATATATTTT.

This chain uses TRBV7-7 with TRBJ2-1; D possibly corresponds to TRBD2 (6 bases). Germline V gene sequence: CDR1 SSHAT, CDR2 FNYEAQ (reference sequence). The CDR3 is 15 amino acids. V shed 1 base and J shed 4 bases, with 11 bases lying between them. The CDR3 DNA reads TGTGCCAGCAGCTTAGAGGCGGGGATATACAATGAGCAGTTCTTC. This codes for CASSLEAGIYNEQFF.

The chain uses TRBV11-2 and TRBJ2-2, with TRBD1 identical over 8 bases. Per the germline V gene, CDR1 is SGHAT and CDR2 is FQNNGV. The CDR3 consists of 15 residues. J gave up 7 bases and V 3 bases, and 7 bases lay outside the gene matches. This chain's CDR3 is CASSFTGGEIGELFF. The CDR3 DNA reads as TGTGCCAGCAGCTTTACAGGGGGTGAAATCGGGGAGCTGTTTTTT.

This rearrangement joins TRBV7-9 to TRBJ2-5; 10 nucleotides agree with TRBD2. CDR1 and CDR2 from the germline V gene are SEHNR and FQNEAQ (reference sequence). Trimming cost V 5 bases and J 2 bases; bases outside gene matches: 8. The CDR3 contains 16 residues. In DNA, the CDR3 is TGTGCCAGCAGCGGGAGGACTAGCGGCCGGCAAGAGACCCAGTACTTC. It specifies CASSGRTSGRQETQYF.

The chain employs TRBV20-1 and TRBJ1-1; D not certain. Germline V gene sequence: CDR1 DFQATT, CDR2 SNEGSKA (reference sequence). The CDR3 sequence is 13 residues long. Deletions cut 3 bases from V and 2 bases from J, with 10 bases between. The chain's CDR3 is CSARWQTNTEAFF. The CDR3 DNA reads TGCAGTGCTAGGTGGCAGACAAACACTGAAGCTTTCTTT.